Below, one T cell receptor (beta chain) is given with its context. Its specificity is unknown. The sample is drawn from a study of Ad26.COV2.S vaccination and SARS-CoV-2 variants. Study background: Participant was drawn from the COV1001 Ad26.COV2.S trial arm.

CDR1 is LGHDT and CDR2 is YNNKEL in the germline V gene (reference sequence). Deletions cut 0 bases from V and 2 bases from J, with 11 bases between. The CDR3 runs to 16 residues. Sequenced by immunoSEQ multiplex PCR; TCRdb stores in-frame clones only, minus some. The sample includes 300,000 to 450,000 clones, about 85% of them seen just once. Stated treatment: roughly 20 received Ad26.COV2.S at low or high dose, single or two shots; about 5 received placebo; per-sample allocation not given. Specimen acquisition occurred on day 63 following the initial vaccine or placebo injection. Broader study findings: Vaccine and placebo recipients had comparable breadth of non-spike TCRs.

This sequence originates from a person between 18 and 60 years old who received the Ad26.COV2.S COVID-19 vaccine or a placebo. This sequence joins TRBV3-1 (or the pseudogene TRBV3-2) and TRBJ1-5, with unresolved D. The input for sequencing was peripheral blood, taken in a trial of Ad26.COV2.S vaccine versus placebo. CDR3 nucleotide sequence: TGTGCCAGCAGCCAAGATCCAATCCCTGGCAATCAGCCCCAGCATTTT. It codes for CASSQDPIPGNQPQHF.